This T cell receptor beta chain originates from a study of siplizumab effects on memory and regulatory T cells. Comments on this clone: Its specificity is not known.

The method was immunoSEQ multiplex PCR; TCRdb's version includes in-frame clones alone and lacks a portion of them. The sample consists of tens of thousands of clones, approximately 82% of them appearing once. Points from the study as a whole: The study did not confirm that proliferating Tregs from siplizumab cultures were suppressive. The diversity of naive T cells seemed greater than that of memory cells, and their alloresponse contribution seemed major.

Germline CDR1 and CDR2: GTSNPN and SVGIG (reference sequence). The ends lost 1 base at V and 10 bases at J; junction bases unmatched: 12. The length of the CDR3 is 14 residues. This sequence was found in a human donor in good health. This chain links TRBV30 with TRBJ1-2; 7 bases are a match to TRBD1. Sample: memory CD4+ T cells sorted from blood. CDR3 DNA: TGTGCCTGGAGTGGCCCTAAAACAGGGGTCTACTACACCTTC. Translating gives CAWSGPKTGVYYTF. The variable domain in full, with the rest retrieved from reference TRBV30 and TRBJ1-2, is SQTIHQWPATLVQPVGSPLSLECTVEGTSNPNLYWYRQAAGRGLQLLFYSVGIGQISSEVPQNLSASRPQDRQFILSSKKLLLSDSGFYLCAWSGPKTGVYYTFGSGTRLTVV.